This TCR beta chain was recovered during a study of control samples from healthy donors and cancer patients. Per germline, CDR1 GTSNPN and CDR2 SVGIG (reference sequence). This CDR3 has 16 residues. V shed 0 bases, J shed 6 bases, and the junction held 9 bases outside the gene matches. Sequenced by immunoSEQ multiplex PCR; TCRdb stores in-frame clones only, minus some. This sample has some 80,000 clones; roughly 90% occur once, and the top ten carry 1.9%. V usage is TRBV30 and J usage is TRBJ2-2; TRBD2 matches 8 bases. The sequence derives from a woman aged 55-69 years with head and neck cancer. Material: PBMCs. This CDR3 is CAWSVRDGRASGELFF. CDR3 in DNA: TGTGCCTGGAGTGTACGGGACGGGAGGGCTTCCGGGGAGCTGTTTTTT.